This T cell receptor (beta chain) was documented in a study of T cells after yellow fever vaccination. The study made its TCR cDNA through 5'RACE template switching. That step introduced a universal primer site along with UMIs. Via MiXCR, TCRdb re-called the 5' RACE reads, giving one row per CDR3 protein. The sample shows 550,000 or so distinct CDR3 sequences, about 19% of them seen only once. Trimming took 4 bases from V and 4 from J, leaving 20 bases between them. The germline V gene encodes CDR1 SGHRS and CDR2 YFSETQ. CDR3 length equals 16 residues. In this sample, this clonotype turned up a few times.

The chain couples TRBV5-1 to TRBJ2-5, with D possibly TRBD2 on 5 matching bases. The sequence was obtained from a man aged 25-45 years who received the YFV17D yellow fever vaccine. The sample was PBMCs, taken 15 days after the yellow fever booster vaccination. The CDR3 nucleotides read TGCGCCAGCAGCCCCTCGACGTACGGAGGTTTAGAGACCCAGTACTTC. Protein sequence: CASSPSTYGGLETQYF.